This T cell receptor (beta chain) was sequenced in a study of blood T cells in healthy people across ages. Study-wide points: Roughly linear declines in TCR beta diversity per million T cells occurred with age. Relative to aged donors, long-lived donors carried more naive CD4+ cells and displayed higher diversity.

A remark on this clonotype: The antigen remains unidentified.

Through a sample-barcoded 5' primer and a J-beta primer mix, a second PCR was run for roughly 7 to 11 cycles. Each TCR beta cDNA got a 12-nucleotide random molecular identifier. MiXCR was run by TCRdb on the 5' RACE reads, yielding one entry per CDR3 protein. The sample has roughly 800,000 distinct CDR3 sequences, approximately 25% seen once. There are 12 residues in the CDR3. V dropped 2 bases and J dropped 8 bases, with 9 bases sitting between them. The germline V gene encodes CDR1 MNHEY and CDR2 SVGEGT. The data also belong to a second study, concerning T cells of mothers and their children. As that report states: The analysis detected no persistent microchimeric T cell clones.

Sequenced material: blood. This chain links TRBV6-2 or TRBV6-3 with TRBJ1-2; D uncertain. The source of this sequence is a boy younger than 18 in good health. Here the CDR3 DNA reads TGTGCCAGCAGTTACGGTGGGCGAGGCTACACCTTC. This codes for CASSYGGRGYTF.